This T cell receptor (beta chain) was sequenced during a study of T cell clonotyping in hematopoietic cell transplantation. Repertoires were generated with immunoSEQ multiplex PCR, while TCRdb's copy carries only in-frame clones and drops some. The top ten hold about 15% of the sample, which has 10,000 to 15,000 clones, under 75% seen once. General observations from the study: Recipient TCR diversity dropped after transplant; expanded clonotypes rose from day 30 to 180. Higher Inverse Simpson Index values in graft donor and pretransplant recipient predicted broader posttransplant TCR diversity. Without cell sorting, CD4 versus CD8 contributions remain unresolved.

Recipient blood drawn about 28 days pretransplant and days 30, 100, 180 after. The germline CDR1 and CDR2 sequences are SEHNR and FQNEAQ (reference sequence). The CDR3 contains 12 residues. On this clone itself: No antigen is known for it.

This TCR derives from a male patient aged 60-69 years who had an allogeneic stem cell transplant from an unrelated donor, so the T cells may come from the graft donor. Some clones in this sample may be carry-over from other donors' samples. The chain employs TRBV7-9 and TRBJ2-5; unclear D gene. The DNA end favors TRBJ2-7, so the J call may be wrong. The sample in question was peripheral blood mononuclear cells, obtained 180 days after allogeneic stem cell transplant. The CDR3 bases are TGTGCCAGCAGCGGACGGCGATACGAGCAGTACTTC. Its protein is CASSGRRYEQYF.